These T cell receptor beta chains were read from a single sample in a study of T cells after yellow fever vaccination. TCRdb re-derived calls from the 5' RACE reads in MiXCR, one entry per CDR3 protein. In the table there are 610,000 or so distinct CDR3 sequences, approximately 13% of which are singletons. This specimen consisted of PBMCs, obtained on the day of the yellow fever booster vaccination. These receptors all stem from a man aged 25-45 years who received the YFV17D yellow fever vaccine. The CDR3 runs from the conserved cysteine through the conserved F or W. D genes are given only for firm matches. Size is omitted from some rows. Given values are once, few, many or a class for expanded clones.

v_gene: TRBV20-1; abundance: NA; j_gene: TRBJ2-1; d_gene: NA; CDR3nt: TGCAGTGCTAGCTCCCGAGCGGACGATAATGAGCAGTTCTTC; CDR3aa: CSASSRADDNEQFF
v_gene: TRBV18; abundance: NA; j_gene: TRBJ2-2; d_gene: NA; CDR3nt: TGTGCCAGCTCACCGCAGAAATCCGGGGAGCTGTTTTTT; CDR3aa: CASSPQKSGELFF
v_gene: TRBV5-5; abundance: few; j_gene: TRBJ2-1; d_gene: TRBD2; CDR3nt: TGTGCCAGCAGCTTGAAGATAGCGGGAGTCTTGGAGCAGTTCTTC; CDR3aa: CASSLKIAGVLEQFF
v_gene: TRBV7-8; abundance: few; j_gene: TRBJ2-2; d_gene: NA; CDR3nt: TGTGCCAGCAGCGCCCTGCGGAGCCAGGCCGGGGAGCTGTTTTTT; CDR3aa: CASSALRSQAGELFF
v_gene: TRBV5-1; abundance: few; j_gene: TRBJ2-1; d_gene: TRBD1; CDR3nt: TGCGCCAGCACCGAGGGACAGGGCTCCTACAATGAGCAGTTCTTC; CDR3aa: CASTEGQGSYNEQFF
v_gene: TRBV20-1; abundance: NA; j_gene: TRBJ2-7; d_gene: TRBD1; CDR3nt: TGCAGTGGTCGGGACAGGGTCGTTAAAGAGTACTTC; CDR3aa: CSGRDRVVKEYF
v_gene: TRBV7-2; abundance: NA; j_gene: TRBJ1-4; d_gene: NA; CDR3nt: TGTGCCAGCAGCTTAGAAAGGCGGGCAACTAATGAAAAACTGTTTTTT; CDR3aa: CASSLERRATNEKLFF
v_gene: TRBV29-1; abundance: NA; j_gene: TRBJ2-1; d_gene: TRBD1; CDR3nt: TGCAGCGCCGTAGGGGACAGGGAGTATAGTAGGTCCTACAATGAGCAGTTCTTC; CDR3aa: CSAVGDREYSRSYNEQFF
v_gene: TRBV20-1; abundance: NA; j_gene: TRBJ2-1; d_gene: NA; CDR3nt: TGCAGTGCTAAGAGAGGGGAAGGCACCAATGAGCAGTTCTTC; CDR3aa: CSAKRGEGTNEQFF
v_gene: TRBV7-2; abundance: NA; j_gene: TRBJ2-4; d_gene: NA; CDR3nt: TGTGCCAGCAGTCCTCTGGAGGGCGGGGCCAAAAACATTCAGTACTTC; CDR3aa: CASSPLEGGAKNIQYF
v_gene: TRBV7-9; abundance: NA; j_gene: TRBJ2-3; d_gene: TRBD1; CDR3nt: TGTGCCAGCAGCTTATCGCGGACAGGGCTTCCCCCAGATACGCAGTATTTT; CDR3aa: CASSLSRTGLPPDTQYF
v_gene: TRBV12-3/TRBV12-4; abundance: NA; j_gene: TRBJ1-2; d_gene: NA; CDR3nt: TGTGCCAGCAGTAATAACGTGGGTGGCTACACCTTC; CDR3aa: CASSNNVGGYTF
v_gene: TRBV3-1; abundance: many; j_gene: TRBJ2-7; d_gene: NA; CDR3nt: TGTGCCAGCAGCGAGGACACCTCCTACGAGCAGTACTTC; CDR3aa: CASSEDTSYEQYF
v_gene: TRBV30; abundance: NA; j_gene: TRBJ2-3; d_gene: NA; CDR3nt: TGTGCCTGGAGTCCCCCATGGGCAGGCACAGATACGCAGTATTTT; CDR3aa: CAWSPPWAGTDTQYF
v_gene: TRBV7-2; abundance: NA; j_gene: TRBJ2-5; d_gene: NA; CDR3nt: TGTGCCAGCAGCTTTGGTCCGGGACTGCAAGAGACCCAGTACTTC; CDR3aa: CASSFGPGLQETQYF
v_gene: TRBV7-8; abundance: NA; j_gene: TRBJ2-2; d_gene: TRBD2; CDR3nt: TGTGCCAGCAGCCAGGGGCTAGCGGGAGTCTTGAACACCGGGGAGCTGTTTTTT; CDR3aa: CASSQGLAGVLNTGELFF
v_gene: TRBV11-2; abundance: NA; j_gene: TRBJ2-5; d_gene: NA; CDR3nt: TGTGCCAGCAGTTTGTGGGCCGGGAGTCAAGAGACCCAGTACTTC; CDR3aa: CASSLWAGSQETQYF
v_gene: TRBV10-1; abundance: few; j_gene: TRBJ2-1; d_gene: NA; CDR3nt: TGCGCCAGCATGGGGGAGTTGGGTAATGAGCAGTTCTTC; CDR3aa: CASMGELGNEQFF